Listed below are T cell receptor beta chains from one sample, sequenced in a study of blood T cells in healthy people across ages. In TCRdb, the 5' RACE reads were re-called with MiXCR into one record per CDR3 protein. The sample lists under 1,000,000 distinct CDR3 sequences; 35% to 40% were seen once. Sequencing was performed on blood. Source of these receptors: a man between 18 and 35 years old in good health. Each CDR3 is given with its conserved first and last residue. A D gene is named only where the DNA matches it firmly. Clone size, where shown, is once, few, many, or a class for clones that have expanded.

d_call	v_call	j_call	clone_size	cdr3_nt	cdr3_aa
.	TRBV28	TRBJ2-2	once	TGTGCCAGCACCTCGGACGGGCTGAACACCGGGGAGCTGTTTTTT	CASTSDGLNTGELFF
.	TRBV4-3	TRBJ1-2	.	TGCGCCAGCAGCCAAGACAGTCACCGAGGTGACTATGGCTGCACCTTC	CASSQDSHRGDYGCTF
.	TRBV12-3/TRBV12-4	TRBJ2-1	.	TGTGCCACCGAGCCCTCATCCTACAATGAGCAGTTCTTC	CATEPSSYNEQFF
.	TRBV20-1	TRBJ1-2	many	TGCAGTGCTTCTCCGGGAGCCACGAACTATGGCTACACCTTC	CSASPGATNYGYTF
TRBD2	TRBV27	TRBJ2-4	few	TGTGCCAGCACCACAACCTACAGACTAGCGGGTATAGCCAAAAACATTCAGTACTTC	CASTTTYRLAGIAKNIQYF
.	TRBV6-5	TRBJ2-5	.	TGTGCCAGCAGTTACTCGATCCAGGAAGGCAGGGTGTCGAGGAAGACCCAGTACTTC	CASSYSIQEGRVSRKTQYF
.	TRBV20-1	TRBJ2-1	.	TGCAGTGCTAGGGGGTCGGTTTACAATGAGCAGTTCTTC	CSARGSVYNEQFF
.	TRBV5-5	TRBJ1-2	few	TGTGCCAGCAGCTTGAGGGGAGCAAAGGAAGTCTATGGCTACACCTTC	CASSLRGAKEVYGYTF
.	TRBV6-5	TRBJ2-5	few	TGTGCCAGCAGTCCCGTAATCCGGGGGGAGACCCAGTACTTC	CASSPVIRGETQYF
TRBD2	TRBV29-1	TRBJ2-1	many	TGCAGCGTTGAAACGGGAGGGGTCTACAATGAGCAGTTCTTC	CSVETGGVYNEQFF
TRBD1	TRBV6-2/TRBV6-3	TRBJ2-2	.	TGTGCCAGCAGTTTGGGCCCGGGACAGACGAACACCGGGGAGCTGTTTTTT	CASSLGPGQTNTGELFF
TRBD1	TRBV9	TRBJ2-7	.	TGTGCCAGCAGCTCCCGGGACAGGGAAGGCGAGCAGTACTTC	CASSSRDREGEQYF
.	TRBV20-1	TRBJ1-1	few	TGCAGTGCTAGCGTGAGATTTGGCCAGGAGAACACTGAAGCTTTCTTT	CSASVRFGQENTEAFF
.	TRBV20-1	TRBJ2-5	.	TGCAGTGCTCACATCGTCACTAACCAAGAGACCCAGTACTTC	CSAHIVTNQETQYF
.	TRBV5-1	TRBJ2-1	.	TGCGCCAGCAGCTTGGAACCGTCGACCTCCTACAATGAGCAGTTCTTC	CASSLEPSTSYNEQFF
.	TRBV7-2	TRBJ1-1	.	TGTGCCAGCAGCTTAGATCGGTTTGGCACTGAAGCTTTCTTT	CASSLDRFGTEAFF
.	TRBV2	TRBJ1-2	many	TGTGCCAGCAGTGAACTGGGTAGGGGAGGCTACACCTTC	CASSELGRGGYTF
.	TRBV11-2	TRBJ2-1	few	TGTGCCAGCAGCCTAAACCCAGGGGGGAGCTCCTACAATGAGCAGTTCTTC	CASSLNPGGSSYNEQFF
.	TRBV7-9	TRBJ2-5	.	TGTGCCAGCAGCCCAGAACGGTCGGGAGAGACCCAGTACTTC	CASSPERSGETQYF
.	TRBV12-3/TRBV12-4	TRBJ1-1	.	TGTGCCAGCAGTTTCGCCAAAGGACGTACAGAAGCTTTCTTT	CASSFAKGRTEAFF
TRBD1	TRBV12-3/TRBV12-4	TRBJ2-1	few	TGTGCCAGCAGTGCCGGGACAGGGGTTGAGCAGTTCTTC	CASSAGTGVEQFF
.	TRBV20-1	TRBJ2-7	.	TGCAGTACTAGAGATCCGAAGAGCTACGAGCAGTACTTC	CSTRDPKSYEQYF
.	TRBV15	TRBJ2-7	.	TGTGCCACCAGCAGTCCCCGCAATTACTACGAGCAGTACTTC	CATSSPRNYYEQYF
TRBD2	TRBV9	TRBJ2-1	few	TGTGCCAGCACCGTCGGACTAGCGGGGCTAAATGAGCAGTTCTTC	CASTVGLAGLNEQFF
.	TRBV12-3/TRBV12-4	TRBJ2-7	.	TGTGCCAGCAGCCCGCTCGTCGGGGCCTACGAGCAGTACTTC	CASSPLVGAYEQYF
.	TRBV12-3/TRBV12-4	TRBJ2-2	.	TGTGCCAGCAGGCGAACGGACACCGGGGAGCTGTTTTTT	CASRRTDTGELFF
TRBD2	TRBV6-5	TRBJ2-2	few	TGTGCCAGCAGTTTCGGACTAGCGGGGTCCGGGGAGCTGTTTTTT	CASSFGLAGSGELFF
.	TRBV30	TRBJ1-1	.	TGTGCCTGGACCGACTGGCCTCTCTCTGAAGCTTTCTTT	CAWTDWPLSEAFF
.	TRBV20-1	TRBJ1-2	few	TGCAGTGCTAGGCGTCTCGGGACGTCTTCTCGTGGCACCTTC	CSARRLGTSSRGTF
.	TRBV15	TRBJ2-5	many	TGTGCCACACTCTCAGGCACAAAGACCCAGTACTTC	CATLSGTKTQYF
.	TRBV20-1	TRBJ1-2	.	TGCAGTGCTAGAAAACGGATCTATGGCTACACCTTC	CSARKRIYGYTF
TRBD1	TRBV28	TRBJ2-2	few	TGTGCCAGCCGCCAAGACAGGGTCACCGGGGAGCTGTTTTTT	CASRQDRVTGELFF
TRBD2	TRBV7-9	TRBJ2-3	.	TGTGCCAGCAGCTACCGGACTAGCGGGGATACGCAGTATTTT	CASSYRTSGDTQYF
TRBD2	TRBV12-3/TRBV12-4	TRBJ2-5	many	TGTGCCAGCAGTTTCCGGCTAGCGGGGGGATCTCCACAAGAGACCCAGTACTTC	CASSFRLAGGSPQETQYF
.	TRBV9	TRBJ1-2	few	TGTGCCAGCAGCACGGACAGCTATGGCTACACCTTC	CASSTDSYGYTF
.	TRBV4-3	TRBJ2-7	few	TGCGCCAGCAGCCAAGATGCACCGGGGACCCTCACCAATGAGCAGTACTTC	CASSQDAPGTLTNEQYF
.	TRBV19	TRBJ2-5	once	TGTGCCAGTAGTTTATTTGAGCAGCCCCGGGAGACCCAGTACTTC	CASSLFEQPRETQYF
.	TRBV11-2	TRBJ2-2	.	TGTGCCAGCAGCTTAGATGGAGGGTACACCGGGGAGCTGTTTTTT	CASSLDGGYTGELFF
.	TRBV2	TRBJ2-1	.	TGTGCCACCCCGGGGGCACAGACGAATGAGCAGTTCTTC	CATPGAQTNEQFF
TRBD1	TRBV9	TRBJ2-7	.	TGTGCCAGCAGCCCTCGGGACAGGGGTAACCTCTACAATGAGCAGTACTTC	CASSPRDRGNLYNEQYF
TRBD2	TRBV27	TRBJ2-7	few	TGTGCCAGCCACCCGAGCGGGGGGGCCAACGAGCAGTACTTC	CASHPSGGANEQYF
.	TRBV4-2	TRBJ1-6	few	TGTGCCAGCAGACCGGACCCGGGGTCCTATAATTCACCCCTCCACTTT	CASRPDPGSYNSPLHF
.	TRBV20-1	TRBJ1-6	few	TGCAGTGCCGCCCCGGGACCGTATAATTCACCCCTCCACTTT	CSAAPGPYNSPLHF
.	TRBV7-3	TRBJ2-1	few	TGTGCCAGCAGCCGTGCTACTAGCAATGAGCAGTTCTTC	CASSRATSNEQFF
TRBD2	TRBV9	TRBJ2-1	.	TGTGCCAGCAGCGTAGAGGCGACTAGCGGGGGGCCGAAGTTCTTC	CASSVEATSGGPKFF
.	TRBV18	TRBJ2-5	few	TGTGCCAGCTCACCACGCAGGGGATCGCAGACCCAGTACTTC	CASSPRRGSQTQYF
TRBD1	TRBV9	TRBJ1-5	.	TGTGCCAGCAGCGAGGGACAGGGTCCAAATCAGCCCCAGCATTTT	CASSEGQGPNQPQHF
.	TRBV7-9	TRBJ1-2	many	TGTGCCAGCAGCTTAGAAGGGGCGGGAAGAGGTTATGGCTACACCTTC	CASSLEGAGRGYGYTF
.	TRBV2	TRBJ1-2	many	TGTGCCAGCAGAGGAGTTGGCTACACCTTC	CASRGVGYTF
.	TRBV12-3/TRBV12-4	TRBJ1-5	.	TGTGCCAGCAGTAGGGACGGCAGCAATCAGCCCCAGCATTTT	CASSRDGSNQPQHF
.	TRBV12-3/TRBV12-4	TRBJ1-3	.	TGTGCCAGCAGTCCGGGGTTGAGTGGTGGAAACACCATATATTTT	CASSPGLSGGNTIYF
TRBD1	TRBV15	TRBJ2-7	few	TGTGCCACCAGCAGAGTCCAGGGGGTGACAGGTCTTGTCGAGCAGTACTTC	CATSRVQGVTGLVEQYF
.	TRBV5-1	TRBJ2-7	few	TGCGCCAGCAGCGACCACCCAGGTTACGAGCAGTACTTC	CASSDHPGYEQYF
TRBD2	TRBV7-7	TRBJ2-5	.	TGTGCTAGCAGCGCGCGGGGTGTTAGCGGGGGAGAGACCCAGTACTTC	CASSARGVSGGETQYF
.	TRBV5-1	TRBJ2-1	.	TGCGCCAGCAGCCTAGCAGGGGCCCCCCAGGATGAGCAGTTCTTC	CASSLAGAPQDEQFF
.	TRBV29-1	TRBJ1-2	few	TGCAGCGTTGAAGATACGACCCGCACCTTC	CSVEDTTRTF
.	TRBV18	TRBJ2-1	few	TGTGCCAGCTCACACATACAGGGAATCGGCTCCTACAATGAGCAGTTCTTC	CASSHIQGIGSYNEQFF
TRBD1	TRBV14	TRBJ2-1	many	TGTGCCAGCAGCCCCAAGATTAGACAGGGTGGCAATGAGCAGTTCTTC	CASSPKIRQGGNEQFF